Presented here are 4 T cell receptor beta chains from one specimen sequenced in a study of patients and donors after allogeneic stem cell transplantation. A single record per CDR3 protein comes from TCRdb applying MiXCR to the RT-PCR reads. Of about a million distinct CDR3 sequences in the sample, over 15% are singletons; the top ten hold about 6%. The source material was blood, either unsorted or a sorted T cell fraction (not recorded which). The receptors originated from a human donor who was either an allogeneic HSCT recipient or a stem cell or donor lymphocyte infusion donor (not recorded which). It is not recorded whose cells these are; they may come from a transplant donor.

This clonotype was detected a few times. The CDR3 region is CASSSSPTGVRYEQYF. CDR3 nucleotides: TGTGCCAGCAGCTCCAGCCCGACAGGAGTGCGCTACGAGCAGTACTTC. The V gene is TRBV5-5, the J gene TRBJ2-7; weak D call: TRBD1 (6 bases). Trimming took 3 bases from V and 3 from J, leaving 19 bases between them. The CDR3 is 16 residues long. Per the germline V gene, CDR1 is SGHKS and CDR2 is YYEKEE (reference sequence).

This clonotype was observed a handful of times. CDR3 coding DNA: TGTGCCAGCAGCTTGGTCGGACAGGGGGGGAATGAGCAGTTCTTC. Amino acids: CASSLVGQGGNEQFF. The rearrangement joins TRBV5-5 to TRBJ2-1, with TRBD1 matching 10 bases. CDR1 and CDR2 from the germline V gene are SGHKS and YYEKEE (reference sequence). The ends lost 0 bases at V and 7 bases at J; junction bases unmatched: 4. The CDR3 runs 15 residues. The variable domain in full, with the rest retrieved from reference TRBV5-5 and TRBJ2-1, is DAGVTQSPTHLIKTRGQQVTLRCSPISGHKSVSWYQQVLGQGPQFIFQYYEKEERGRGNFPDRFSARQFPNYSSELNVNALLLGDSALYLCASSLVGQGGNEQFFGPGTRLTVL.

The chain uses TRBV5-6 and TRBJ2-1; 13 positions agree with TRBD2. Germline assignment: CDR1 SGHDT and CDR2 YYEEEE. With 4 bases clipped from V and 4 bases from J, the junction kept 8 bases outside the gene matches. This CDR3 is 17 amino acids long. The CDR3 sequence is CASSTGLAGDYYNEQFF. CDR3 sequence (DNA): TGTGCCAGCAGCACCGGACTAGCGGGGGACTATTACAATGAGCAGTTCTTC.

This clonotype has only a few counts. The genes are TRBV3-1 and TRBJ2-5, with 13 bases that match TRBD2. With V trimmed by 4 bases and J by 5 bases, 7 bases remained unmatched. The CDR3 is 16 residues long. CDR1 is LGHDT and CDR2 is YNNKEL in the germline V gene (reference sequence). The CDR3, as DNA: TGTGCCAGCAGCCCGTTGAAGACTAGCGGGAGGGAGACCCAGTACTTC. Translated: CASSPLKTSGRETQYF.